The 28 T cell receptor beta chains in this list originate from one sample, sequenced in a study of T cells after yellow fever vaccination. TCRdb reanalysed the 5' RACE reads using MiXCR and keeps one entry per CDR3 protein. The sample gives some 160,000 distinct CDR3 sequences, about a tenth of which show up once; roughly a third is in the top ten. The sequencing here drew on CD8+ T cells sorted from PBMCs, taken 45 days after the yellow fever booster vaccination. The receptors stem from a man between 18 and 35 years old who received the YFV17D yellow fever vaccine.

A few counts support this clonotype. The chain links TRBV6-2 or TRBV6-3 to TRBJ2-1; the match to TRBD2 covers 8 bases. The CDR3 is 16 amino acids. CDR1 is MNHEY and CDR2 is SVGEGT in the germline V gene. V gave up 7 bases and J gave up 6 bases; unmatched junction bases: 14. The CDR3 is CASKDTGTSLFNEQFF. The CDR3 coding sequence is TGTGCCAGCAAAGACACTGGGACTAGTTTGTTCAATGAGCAGTTCTTC.

This clonotype was counted between two and nine times. The chain employs TRBV7-6 and TRBJ2-5; 12 bases are shared with TRBD2. Germline CDR1 SGHVS, CDR2 FNYEAQ. Germline trimming cut 5 bases from V and 0 bases from J; bases unmatched to any gene: 7. The CDR3 runs 17 residues. The CDR3 region has the DNA TGTGCCAGCAGCCTAGGACTAGCGGGGACAAACCAAGAGACCCAGTACTTC. Translating it yields CASSLGLAGTNQETQYF.

V usage is TRBV7-9 and J usage is TRBJ2-3; 7 bases agree with TRBD1. The CDR3 is 15 residues long. Germline V gene sequence: CDR1 SEHNR, CDR2 FQNEAQ (reference sequence). Trimming at V came to 0 bases and at J to 0 bases, leaving 0 bases not matched to a gene. The CDR3 sequence is CASSLAQGSTDTQYF. In DNA form, the CDR3 reads TGTGCCAGCAGCTTAGCACAGGGGAGCACAGATACGCAGTATTTT.

This clonotype came up a few times. The chain recombines TRBV5-5 with TRBJ2-5; no reliable D call. Germline V lookup: CDR1 SGHKS, CDR2 YYEKEE (reference sequence). The CDR3 loop spans 15 amino acids. Trimming removed 0 bases at V and 1 base at J, with 10 bases between. The CDR3 DNA follows: TGTGCCAGCAGCTTGGAAGGGTCCTCCCAAGAGACCCAGTACTTC. The encoded protein is CASSLEGSSQETQYF.

V usage is TRBV4-1 and J usage is TRBJ1-1; D gene uncertain. The germline CDR1 and CDR2 sequences are MGHRA and YSYEKL. The length of the CDR3 is 13 residues. With 2 bases removed from V and 1 base from J, the gap between germline ends came to 5 bases. The CDR3 DNA follows: TGCGCCAGCAGCCAAATGGAGAACACTGAAGCTTTCTTT. This translates into CASSQMENTEAFF.

V usage is TRBV28 and J usage is TRBJ1-1; D possibly corresponds to TRBD1 (5 bases). There are 15 residues in the CDR3. Per the germline V gene, CDR1 is MDHEN and CDR2 is SYDVKM. Trimming removed 10 bases at V and 0 bases at J, with 18 bases between. The CDR3 bases are TGTGCCAACCTATTCGGGGGACCGATGAACACTGAAGCTTTCTTT. Protein: CANLFGGPMNTEAFF.

The chain joins TRBV4-2 to TRBJ2-5; the match to TRBD2 covers 7 bases. Germline loops: CDR1 LGHNA, CDR2 YNFKEQ. The CDR3 runs 13 residues. Losses at the gene ends were 5 bases for V and 4 bases for J; bases not matched to a gene: 4. CDR3 in DNA: TGTGCCAGCAGCTTCACGGGGGGAGAGACCCAGTACTTC. It specifies CASSFTGGETQYF.

This clonotype has just a few counts. The chain couples TRBV7-9 to TRBJ2-1; D unresolved. CDR3 size: 16 residues. Deletions cut 5 bases from V and 1 base from J, with 15 bases between. Germline V gives CDR1 SEHNR, CDR2 FQNEAQ (reference sequence). The CDR3 coding sequence is TGTGCCAGCAGCCCCCCTCTGGGGATGTCCTACAATGAGCAGTTCTTC. As protein: CASSPPLGMSYNEQFF.

This rearrangement joins TRBV6-6 to TRBJ2-7; D is unresolved. Germline V lookup: CDR1 MNHNY, CDR2 SVGAGI (reference sequence). V lost 6 bases to trimming and J lost 3 bases, with 12 bases between them. The CDR3 covers 13 residues. The CDR3 DNA sequence: TGTGCCAGCAGGACGGGCCCCTACTACGAGCAGTACGTC. Encoded protein: CASRTGPYYEQYV.

The genes are TRBV7-6 and TRBJ2-5; 7 nucleotides agree with TRBD1. Trimming removed 5 bases from V and 1 base from J; junction bases left unmatched: 7. The CDR3 runs to 15 residues. Germline lookup yields CDR1 SGHVS and CDR2 FNYEAQ. Here the CDR3 DNA reads TGTGCCAGCAGCGCACCCGACAGGGTCCAAGAGACCCAGTACTTC. This codes for CASSAPDRVQETQYF. The full variable domain, rest sourced from reference TRBV7-6 and TRBJ2-5, is GAGVSQSPRYKVTKRGQDVALRCDPISGHVSLYWYRQALGQGPEFLTYFNYEAQQDKSGLPNDRFSAERPEGSISTLTIQRTEQRDSAMYRCASSAPDRVQETQYFGPGTRLLVL.

The gene calls are TRBV27 and TRBJ1-1; D may be TRBD1 (5 bases). The ends were cut back, 5 bases at V and 4 bases at J, with 14 bases in the middle. CDR1 is MNHEY and CDR2 is SMNVEV in the germline V gene (reference sequence). CDR3 length equals 14 residues. The CDR3 DNA sequence: TGTGCCAGCAGTCCTTTGACAGTAAGCACTGAAGCTTTCTTT. This translates into CASSPLTVSTEAFF.

The sample holds many counts of this clonotype. J is TRBJ2-3 and V is TRBV4-3; 12 bases align to TRBD2. Germline V CDR1 and CDR2: LGHNA, YSLEER. V lost 0 bases to trimming and J lost 5 bases; unmatched junction nucleotides: 9. The length of the CDR3 is 18 residues. As DNA, the CDR3 is TGCGCCAGCAGCCAAGATGTGGGCCTAGCGGGGGGGCTAGATACGCAGTATTTT. This codes for CASSQDVGLAGGLDTQYF.

This chain joins TRBV7-9 and TRBJ1-1, with unresolved D. The CDR3 has 12 amino acids. V was trimmed by 2 bases and J by 7 bases, leaving 8 bases between them. Looked up from germline, CDR1 is SEHNR and CDR2 is FQNEAQ (reference sequence). The CDR3 DNA is TGTGCCAGCAGCTTATACGGGGATGAAGCTTTCTTT. Residues: CASSLYGDEAFF. The full variable domain, in which reference TRBV7-9 and TRBJ1-1 provide the parts outside the CDR3, is DTGVSQNPRHKITKRGQNVTFRCDPISEHNRLYWYRQTLGQGPEFLTYFQNEAQLEKSRLLSDRFSAERPKGSFSTLEIQRTEQGDSAMYLCASSLYGDEAFFGQGTRLTVV.

A few counts support this clonotype. The rearrangement joins TRBV7-2 to TRBJ2-3; TRBD1 or TRBD2 may be the D gene (7 bases each). The CDR3 totals 17 residues. V lost 8 bases to trimming and J lost 5 bases, with 26 bases between them. The germline gives CDR1 SGHTA, CDR2 FQGNSA. CDR3: CASRRGRGNPEGDTQYF. CDR3 DNA sequence: TGTGCCAGCCGTAGGGGGCGGGGGAATCCGGAGGGAGATACGCAGTATTTT.

The chain combines TRBV7-3 with TRBJ2-3, with 10 bases that match TRBD2. J was trimmed by 8 bases and V by 5 bases; bases with no gene match: 7. The CDR3 loop spans 14 amino acids. CDR1 and CDR2 from the germline V gene are SGHTA and FQGTGA. This CDR3 reads CASSPGLAGVTQYF. The CDR3 region has the DNA TGTGCCAGCAGCCCTGGGCTAGCGGGGGTTACGCAGTATTTT.

In this sample, this clonotype turned up a few times. The chain joins TRBV19 to TRBJ1-5; perhaps TRBD1 as D (5 bases). V lost 6 bases and J 9 bases, leaving 21 bases between the germline ends. CDR1 and CDR2 from the germline V gene are LNHDA and SQIVND (reference sequence). This CDR3 contains 15 residues. The CDR3 nucleotides are TGTGCCAGTAGATATGGTTGGGACGACCATCTGCCCCAGCATTTT. This translates into CASRYGWDDHLPQHF.

Only a few counts were recorded for this clonotype. This chain links TRBV30 with TRBJ2-2; D may be TRBD1 (5 bases). Germline loops: CDR1 GTSNPN, CDR2 SVGIG (reference sequence). The CDR3 totals 13 residues. Trimming removed 3 bases from V and 5 bases from J, with 10 bases in between. CDR3 nucleotide sequence: TGTGCCTGGAGCACAGGTTTTACCGGGGAGCTGTTTTTT. Translated, it gives CAWSTGFTGELFF.

The chain carries TRBV29-1 and TRBJ1-1, with D uncertain. In germline, CDR1 is SQVTM, CDR2 ANQGSEA. The CDR3 consists of 12 residues. V gave up 4 bases and J gave up 8 bases, with 14 bases separating them. CDR3 amino acids: CSVVWGGLEAFF. CDR3 in DNA: TGCAGCGTTGTATGGGGAGGGCTAGAAGCTTTCTTT. Complete variable domain (other parts from reference TRBV29-1 and TRBJ1-1): SAVISQKPSRDICQRGTSLTIQCQVDSQVTMMFWYRQQPGQSLTLIATANQGSEATYESGFVIDKFPISRPNLTFSTLTVSNMSPEDSSIYLCSVVWGGLEAFFGQGTRLTVV.

The chain recombines TRBV10-1 with TRBJ2-5; D is possibly TRBD1 (6 bases). Trimming stripped 5 bases from V and 2 bases from J, with 21 bases between. Germline CDR1 is WNHNN and CDR2 is SYGVQD (reference sequence). There are 17 residues in the CDR3. The CDR3 loop reads CASSLTWDLRGQETQYF. Written as DNA, the CDR3 is TGCGCCAGCAGTCTCACTTGGGATCTAAGGGGGCAAGAGACCCAGTACTTC.

This clonotype turned up a few times. The chain is built from TRBV29-1 and TRBJ2-7; no firm D call. Trimming cost V 1 base and J 4 bases, with 8 bases left between them. Germline V lookup: CDR1 SQVTM, CDR2 ANQGSEA. The CDR3 spans 12 residues. The CDR3 region has the DNA TGCAGCGTTGAAGGGACCGGATACGAGCAGTACTTC. Translation: CSVEGTGYEQYF.

Many counts were recorded for this clonotype. This chain joins TRBV5-1 and TRBJ1-1, with D possibly being TRBD1 (5 bases). The CDR3 length is 13 residues. The V end was cut by 3 bases, the J end by 5 bases, with 11 bases between. Germline CDR1 is SGHRS and CDR2 is YFSETQ. CDR3 region: CASSWGWGTEAFF. CDR3 DNA sequence: TGCGCCAGCAGCTGGGGCTGGGGGACTGAAGCTTTCTTT.

V gene TRBV2 combines with J gene TRBJ2-7; D not certain. The germline gives CDR1 SNHLY, CDR2 FYNNEI. The CDR3 runs 14 residues. Between the trimmed V and J ends, which lost 4 bases and 0 bases, there was a span of 10 bases. This CDR3 reads CASSVVGFSYEQYV. DNA for the CDR3: TGTGCCAGCAGTGTCGTTGGGTTCTCCTACGAGCAGTACGTC.

This rearrangement joins TRBV6-2 or TRBV6-3 to TRBJ2-5; D may be TRBD1 (5 bases). Deletions cut 6 bases from V and 0 bases from J, with 20 bases between. Germline assignment: CDR1 MNHEY and CDR2 SVGEGT. The CDR3 is 17 residues long. CDR3 region: CASSQGTTDPYQETQYF. The CDR3 DNA follows: TGTGCCAGCAGCCAAGGAACGACAGACCCCTACCAAGAGACCCAGTACTTC.

This clonotype was found a few times. The rearrangement uses TRBV19 and TRBJ2-1, with D maybe TRBD2 (5 bases). CDR3 size: 13 residues. Germline CDR1 reads LNHDA; CDR2 reads SQIVND (reference sequence). The V end lost 4 bases, the J end lost 10 bases, and 14 bases lay between the germline ends. The CDR3 coding sequence is TGTGCCAGTAGTAGCCGTTCGGGGAGCGAGCAGTTCTTC. Its protein is CASSSRSGSEQFF.

This sequence joins TRBV4-3 and TRBJ2-1, with D perhaps TRBD1 or TRBD2 (5 bases each). V shed 1 base and J shed 5 bases, with 18 bases lying between them. Germline V CDR1 and CDR2: LGHNA, YSLEER. This CDR3 spans 17 amino acids. CDR3 amino acids: CASSQVLSGVTDNEQFF. CDR3 coding DNA: TGCGCCAGCAGCCAAGTTCTCAGCGGTGTGACAGACAATGAGCAGTTCTTC.

This clonotype was counted ten times or more. The chain joins TRBV13 to TRBJ2-7; perhaps D is TRBD1 or TRBD2 (5 bases each). V was shortened by 5 bases and J by 5 bases, with 13 bases between the two germline ends. Germline lookup yields CDR1 PRHDT and CDR2 FYEKMQ (reference sequence). This CDR3 has 13 amino acids. This chain's CDR3 is CASSTDRDHEQYF. DNA for the CDR3: TGTGCCAGCAGCACCGACCGGGACCACGAGCAGTACTTC.

A few counts support this clonotype. The CDR3 bases are TGTGCCAGCAGCTTTTTGGAAAGTGCCCATGAGCAGTTCTTC. It yields the protein CASSFLESAHEQFF. V gene TRBV7-2 combines with J gene TRBJ2-1, with D hard to call. CDR3 length equals 14 residues. Trimming removed 3 bases from V and 8 bases from J, with 14 bases in between. CDR1 SGHTA and CDR2 FQGNSA come from the germline V gene.

This clonotype was counted ten times or more. This chain links TRBV4-2 with TRBJ2-1, with TRBD1 identical over 8 bases. V gave up 4 bases and J gave up 8 bases; unmatched junction bases: 4. Germline V gene data show CDR1 as LGHNA and CDR2 as YNFKEQ. CDR3 length: 13 residues. The CDR3, as DNA: TGTGCCAGCAGCCTAACGGACAGGGATGAGCAGTTCTTC. Translating gives CASSLTDRDEQFF.